This entry lists 10 T cell receptor beta chains sequenced from one sample in a study of patients and donors after allogeneic stem cell transplantation. TCRdb used MiXCR to reprocess the RT-PCR reads, holding one entry per CDR3 protein. The table records about 40,000 distinct CDR3 sequences, roughly 30% of them present only once. The specimen sequenced was blood, either unsorted or a sorted T cell fraction (not recorded which). The receptors here all came from a human donor who was either an allogeneic HSCT recipient or a stem cell or donor lymphocyte infusion donor (not recorded which). It is not recorded whose cells these are; they may come from a transplant donor.

This chain uses TRBV7-6 with TRBJ2-1; the D gene is possibly TRBD2 (6 bases). The germline gives CDR1 SGHVS, CDR2 FNYEAQ. The CDR3 has 15 amino acids. The germline V and J ends were trimmed by 1 base and 3 bases, with 10 bases remaining between them. This CDR3 is CASSLVASDYNEQFF. CDR3 DNA sequence: TGTGCCAGCAGCTTAGTGGCTAGCGACTACAATGAGCAGTTCTTC.

This clonotype has a handful of counts. This rearrangement joins TRBV4-2 to TRBJ1-5; D not certain. The CDR3 totals 15 residues. V was clipped by 1 base and J by 1 base, with 8 bases between them. CDR1 LGHNA and CDR2 YNFKEQ come from the germline V gene. The CDR3 region is CASSQVPPSNQPQHF. The DNA for the CDR3 is TGTGCCAGCAGCCAAGTTCCCCCGAGCAATCAGCCCCAGCATTTT.

The rearrangement joins TRBV12-3 or TRBV12-4 to TRBJ1-1; D gene unclear. The CDR3 runs to 15 residues. Trimming removed 2 bases at V and 1 base at J, with 11 bases between. CDR3 sequence reads: CASSLRPWGNTEAFF. CDR3 nucleotides: TGTGCCAGCAGTTTACGCCCTTGGGGGAACACTGAAGCTTTCTTT.

This clonotype was observed a handful of times. In DNA form, the CDR3 reads TGTGCCAGCGGCAGAAGCCTACGTCAGCCCCAGCATTTT. Its protein product is CASGRSLRQPQHF. The V gene is TRBV21-1, the J gene TRBJ1-5. TRBV21-1 is shown as a pseudogene. There are 13 residues in the CDR3.

This clonotype is categorized as large. The chain employs TRBV12-3 or TRBV12-4 and TRBJ1-5, with 8 bases that match TRBD1. J lost 4 bases, V lost 6 bases, and 2 bases had no gene match. This CDR3 comprises 13 residues. The chain's CDR3 is CASSRTGNQPQHF. The CDR3 DNA is TGTGCCAGCAGCAGGACAGGGAATCAGCCCCAGCATTTT.

This clonotype was counted between two and nine times. A much larger clone lies a single base off, so this may be a read error. The V gene is TRBV28, the J gene TRBJ2-5, with D possibly being TRBD1 or TRBD2 (5 bases each). Germline CDR1 MDHEN, CDR2 SYDVKM. This CDR3 has 14 residues. Trimming stripped 3 bases from V and 9 bases from J, with 17 bases between. Written as DNA, the CDR3 is TGTGCCAGCAGTTTTGAACTCGGGGCCGGGGCCCAGTACTTC. Residues: CASSFELGAGAQYF.

This clonotype has only a few counts. The chain employs TRBV12-3 or TRBV12-4 and TRBJ1-1, with D hard to call. The V end was cut by 2 bases, the J end by 0 bases, with 10 bases between. CDR3 size: 15 residues. In DNA, the CDR3 is TGTGCCAGCAGTTTAACGCAGCCCATGAACACTGAAGCTTTCTTT. Encoded protein: CASSLTQPMNTEAFF.

This clonotype was picked up a small number of times. The genes are TRBV6-2 or TRBV6-3 and TRBJ2-2; weak D call: TRBD1 (5 bases). Germline V CDR1 and CDR2: MNHEY, SVGEGT. This CDR3 is built from 14 residues. The V and J ends lost 4 bases and 9 bases respectively, with 15 bases between them. CDR3 bases: TGTGCCAGCAGTTGGCTGCAGGGCGGCCGGGAGCTGTTTTTT. Residues: CASSWLQGGRELFF.

This clonotype was seen repeatedly, ten times or more. The chain is built from TRBV4-3 and TRBJ2-3; no definite D call. The CDR3 is 15 amino acids. CDR1 and CDR2 (germline): LGHNA, YSLEER. The V gene lost 1 base and the J gene lost 6 bases, with 14 bases spanning the gap. CDR3 protein: CASSQGGGGSDTQYF. The CDR3 DNA reads as TGCGCCAGCAGCCAAGGGGGTGGTGGGTCCGATACGCAGTATTTT.

This clonotype was seen a few times. This sequence joins TRBV28 and TRBJ1-1; D is uncertain. The germline CDR1 and CDR2 sequences are MDHEN and SYDVKM. The CDR3 has 15 amino acids. Trimming shortened V by 3 bases and J by 0 bases, and 11 bases separated the two germline ends. CDR3 nucleotides: TGTGCCAGCAGTTTTCAGGCTCTTATGAACACTGAAGCTTTCTTT. It yields the protein CASSFQALMNTEAFF.